The TCR beta chain described here comes from a study of T cell changes during pregnancy in multiple sclerosis. Germline lookup yields CDR1 SNHLY and CDR2 FYNNEI. Trimming shortened V by 8 bases and J by 0 bases, and 16 bases separated the two germline ends. This CDR3 contains 16 residues. Here immunoSEQ multiplex PCR was the method, and the copy in TCRdb shows in-frame clones only, minus some. Of 40,000 to 50,000 clones in the sample, about 92% are singletons; the top ten hold less than 12%. This specimen was CD8+ T cells from peripheral blood mononuclear cells, taken in the first trimester of pregnancy. The gene calls are TRBV2 and TRBJ1-4; D might be TRBD1 (6 bases). The TCR was taken from a female donor with multiple sclerosis, enrolled in a pregnancy study. The CDR3 protein is CASEVGGSATNEKLFF. The CDR3 bases are TGTGCCAGCGAGGTAGGGGGATCTGCAACTAATGAAAAACTGTTTTTT.